This T cell receptor beta chain was captured by sequencing in a study of cytomegalovirus exposure and HLA in healthy donors. The table came from immunoSEQ multiplex PCR; TCRdb's copy has only in-frame clones and leaves some out. The sample lists 150,000 to 200,000 clones, around 86% occurring once. CDR3 length equals 15 residues. V shed 3 bases and J 1 base; nucleotides not matched to a gene: 3. In germline, CDR1 is LNHNV, CDR2 YYDKDF (reference sequence). This clonotype originated in a man aged 25-40 years in good health and CMV-seropositive. Sequencing input: PBMCs. The chain combines TRBV15 with TRBJ1-5; 7 bases are shared with TRBD1. As DNA, the CDR3 is TGTGCCACCAGCAGGGGACAGCCGAGCAATCAGCCCCAGCATTTT. Its translation: CATSRGQPSNQPQHF.